This T cell receptor (beta chain) comes out of a study of OX40 agonist ivuxolimab in advanced cancers. Study background: Around 40% of patients had received prior checkpoint inhibitor therapy. Study-wide findings and caveats: At 0.1-3.0 mg/kg, partial responders had clonal expansion among the lowest observed. The work left the antigen specificity of expanded peripheral T cells undetermined.

This clone has ten or more counts. Its antigen is as yet unknown. The CDR3 has 17 amino acids. CDR1 LNHDA and CDR2 SQIVND come from the germline V gene (reference sequence). V lost 5 bases, J lost 3 bases, and 13 bases stayed unmatched. The data were produced by immunoSEQ multiplex PCR, yet TCRdb's version contains in-frame clones alone and is incomplete. Of about 45,000 clones listed, 80% to 90% were seen once; the top ten hold about 15%. This chain links TRBV19 with TRBJ2-4, with 7 bases matching TRBD1. The material sequenced was CD4+ or CD8+ T cells sorted from blood, taken in a trial of the OX40 agonist ivuxolimab. This clonotype was sampled from an adult with an advanced solid tumor such as melanoma, head and neck, liver or kidney cancer. In nucleotides, the CDR3 is TGTGCCAGTAGTTCCCTCGAGGGGGCGCTGGGCAAAAACATTCAGTACTTC. This codes for CASSSLEGALGKNIQYF.